The present T cell receptor beta chain was sequenced within a study of T cells in narcolepsy. Assay: immunoSEQ multiplex PCR; the TCRdb copy retains only in-frame clones and omits some. This sample yields around 25,000 clones, of which about nine tenths are seen a single time; 0.95% to 1.2% belongs to the top ten. The V end lost 5 bases, the J end lost 0 bases, and 8 bases lay between the germline ends. CDR1 and CDR2 (germline): SEHNR, FQNEAQ (reference sequence). The CDR3 extends over 13 amino acids. The TCR comes from a human donor with narcolepsy. This rearrangement joins TRBV7-9 to TRBJ2-7; D remains unclear. Sequenced material: CD45RA- memory CD4+ T cells from PBMCs. The CDR3 loop reads CASSPQVSYEQYF. CDR3 coding DNA: TGTGCCAGCAGCCCCCAGGTCTCCTACGAGCAGTACTTC.